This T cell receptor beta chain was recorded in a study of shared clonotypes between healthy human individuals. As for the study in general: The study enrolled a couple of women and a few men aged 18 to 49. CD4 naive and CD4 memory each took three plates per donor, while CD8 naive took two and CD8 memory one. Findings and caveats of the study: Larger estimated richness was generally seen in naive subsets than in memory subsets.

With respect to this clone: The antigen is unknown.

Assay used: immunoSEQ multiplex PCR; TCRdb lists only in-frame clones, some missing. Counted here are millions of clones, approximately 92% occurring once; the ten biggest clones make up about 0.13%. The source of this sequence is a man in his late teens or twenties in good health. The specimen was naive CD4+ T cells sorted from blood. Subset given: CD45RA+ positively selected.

CDR3: CASSFRGETYEQYF. CDR3 in DNA: TGTGCCAGCAGTTTCCGGGGAGAGACCTACGAGCAGTACTTC. The rearrangement joins TRBV28 to TRBJ2-7, with a weak D call TRBD2 (5 bases). CDR3 size: 14 residues. V dropped 3 bases and J dropped 2 bases, with 11 bases sitting between them. Germline CDR1 MDHEN, CDR2 SYDVKM.